Below, one T cell receptor beta chain is given with its context. This entry is derived from a study of blood T cell repertoires in COVID-19. Study-wide context: The United States, Italy and Spain were the sources of the acute and convalescent COVID-19 samples. From T cells, B-cell-depleted T cells, or PBMCs came the material, which was cDNA or gDNA.

The V and J ends lost 1 base and 4 bases, in that order; junction bases with no gene match: 6. This CDR3 is built from 16 residues. Germline V gene data show CDR1 as LGHDT and CDR2 as YNNKEL (reference sequence). As handled by the study authors: Reference gene primer amplification in the assay estimated nucleated cell counts. Only in-frame clones appear in the TCRdb table, and some are missing; sequencing was by immunoSEQ multiplex PCR. That table furnishes V, J and clone size, whereas the DNA furnished D and trimming. The repertoire includes about 330,000 clones, approximately 86% of them detected once, and roughly 9.9% sits in the top ten.

This TCR was recovered from a man between 25 and 39 years old with COVID-19, enrolled during active disease. This rearrangement joins TRBV3-1 (or the pseudogene TRBV3-2) to TRBJ1-2, with TRBD1 matching over 10 bases. Material for sequencing was peripheral blood. In nucleotides, the CDR3 is TGTGCCAGCAGCCAAGGCCCGGGACAGGGGAGCTATGGCTACACCTTC. The encoded protein is CASSQGPGQGSYGYTF.